Here is one T cell receptor (beta chain) with its context. V lost 9 bases to trimming and J lost 2 bases; unmatched junction nucleotides: 7. The CDR3 has 13 amino acids. The germline gives CDR1 SGHDT, CDR2 YYEEEE. The data were taken from a study of shared clonotypes between healthy human individuals. Only in-frame clones appear in the TCRdb table, and some are missing; sequencing was by immunoSEQ multiplex PCR. The sample shows approximately 500,000 clones, 81% of them seen only once. This TCR was recovered from a woman in her 40s in good health. Some clones in this sample may be carry-over from other donors' samples. J is TRBJ2-7 and V is TRBV5-6; 8 bases fit TRBD1. The sequencing sample was made of PBMCs. As DNA, the CDR3 is TGTGCCAAGGATAGGACAGGGACCTACGAGCAGTACTTC. It codes for CAKDRTGTYEQYF. Supplemented by reference TRBV5-6 and TRBJ2-7, the full variable domain reads DAGVTQSPTHLIKTRGQQVTLRCSPKSGHDTVSWYQQALGQGPQFIFQYYEEEERQRGNFPDRFSGHQFPNYSSELNVNALLLGDSALYLCAKDRTGTYEQYFGPGTRLTVT.